The 21 T cell receptor beta chains listed next were all sequenced from one sample in a study of T cell responses to AZD1222 COVID-19 vaccine. Some clones are missing from TCRdb's copy, which holds only in-frame ones; the method was immunoSEQ multiplex PCR. The data show approximately 150,000 clones, 85% to 95% seen once. The sample consisted of peripheral blood, taken on day 0 of AZD1222 vaccination. These receptors were collected from an adult in good health.

The V gene is TRBV6-5, the J gene TRBJ2-7; D is ambiguous. Germline V CDR1 and CDR2: MNHEY, SVGAGI. The ends were cut back, 6 bases at V and 4 bases at J, with 7 bases in the middle. This CDR3 has 11 residues. The CDR3 is CASSHRYEQYF. The CDR3 region has the DNA TGTGCCAGCAGCCATCGGTACGAGCAGTACTTC.

This chain links TRBV14 with TRBJ2-1; D is possibly TRBD2 (6 bases). There are 14 residues in the CDR3. V was cut by 3 bases and J by 5 bases, with 11 bases left in between. CDR1 SGHDN and CDR2 FVKESK come from the germline V gene. The CDR3 protein is CASSHGGEDNEQFF. As DNA, the CDR3 is TGTGCCAGCAGCCACGGGGGTGAGGACAATGAGCAGTTCTTC. The full variable domain, its missing parts supplied by reference TRBV14 and TRBJ2-1, is EAGVTQFPSHSVIEKGQTVTLRCDPISGHDNLYWYRRVMGKEIKFLLHFVKESKQDESGMPNNRFLAERTGGTYSTLKVQPAELEDSGVYFCASSHGGEDNEQFFGPGTRLTVL.

The chain uses TRBV18 and TRBJ2-7; 9 nucleotides agree with TRBD1. The junction had 5 bases not matched to a gene; V was cut back by 5 bases and J by 3 bases. Germline V gives CDR1 KGHSH, CDR2 LQKENI. The CDR3 contains 14 residues. The CDR3 is CASSLPGQGYEQYF. CDR3 in DNA: TGTGCCAGCTCATTGCCGGGACAGGGCTACGAGCAGTACTTC.

The gene calls are TRBV28 and TRBJ1-5; no reliable D call. CDR1 and CDR2 (germline): MDHEN, SYDVKM. This CDR3 has 12 amino acids. Trimming took off 6 bases at V and 5 bases at J, with 8 bases between the two ends. The chain's CDR3 is CASSLSYQPQHF. CDR3 sequence (DNA): TGTGCCAGCAGCCTTAGTTATCAGCCCCAGCATTTT.

The chain uses TRBV7-8 and TRBJ1-2; a weak D match, TRBD1 (6 bases). Deletions cut 2 bases from V and 7 bases from J, with 11 bases between. The CDR3 is 13 amino acids. CDR1 SGHVS and CDR2 FQNEAQ come from the germline V gene. The CDR3 DNA reads TGTGCCAGCAGCTTACAGGGGCGTGGTGGCTACACCTTC. Encoded protein: CASSLQGRGGYTF.

V gene TRBV4-1 combines with J gene TRBJ1-5; D is possibly TRBD1 (6 bases). Germline loops: CDR1 MGHRA, CDR2 YSYEKL. V was shortened by 3 bases and J by 1 base, with 10 bases between the two germline ends. CDR3 size: 15 residues. The CDR3 spells CASSQGTGSNQPQHF. Written as DNA, the CDR3 is TGCGCCAGCAGCCAGGGTACAGGGAGCAATCAGCCCCAGCATTTT.

The rearrangement joins TRBV29-1 to TRBJ2-7, with D maybe TRBD1 (6 bases). Trimming removed 6 bases from V and 3 bases from J, with 12 bases in between. CDR1 and CDR2 (germline): SQVTM, ANQGSEA. The CDR3 spans 12 residues. CDR3 nucleotide sequence: TGCAGCGTCGCAGGGGTTTTCTACGAGCAGTACTTC. Its protein product is CSVAGVFYEQYF.

This clone has only one observation. The V gene is TRBV30, the J gene TRBJ2-7; no reliable D call. Germline V gene sequence: CDR1 GTSNPN, CDR2 SVGIG (reference sequence). Trimming removed 5 bases at V and 1 base at J, with 12 bases between. This CDR3 is 13 amino acids long. DNA of the CDR3: TGTGCCTGGGTTAGCAGAGATTCCTACGAGCAGTACTTC. Translated: CAWVSRDSYEQYF.

This chain connects TRBV10-1 to TRBJ2-7; 13 bases are a match to TRBD2. This CDR3 is built from 16 residues. Germline CDR1 is WNHNN and CDR2 is SYGVQD (reference sequence). The trim removed 7 bases at V and 7 bases at J, leaving 13 bases unmatched. The DNA of the CDR3 is TGCGCCAGCAATTTCCTCGGACTAGCGGGAGCTTATGAGCAGTACTTC. Amino acids: CASNFLGLAGAYEQYF.

The J gene is TRBJ2-1, the V gene TRBV19; D not resolved. The CDR3 is 14 amino acids. Deletions cut 9 bases from V and 7 bases from J, with 19 bases between. CDR1 is LNHDA, CDR2 SQIVND, per germline (reference sequence). The CDR3 spells CASTQASKENEQFF. CDR3 in DNA: TGTGCCAGCACCCAGGCGTCTAAGGAGAATGAGCAGTTCTTC. The full variable domain, completed using reference TRBV19 and TRBJ2-1, is DGGITQSPKYLFRKEGQNVTLSCEQNLNHDAMYWYRQDPGQGLRLIYYSQIVNDFQKGDIAEGYSVSREKKESFPLTVTSAQKNPTAFYLCASTQASKENEQFFGPGTRLTVL.

This rearrangement joins TRBV19 to TRBJ1-5; D not certain. The CDR3 spans 16 residues. V gave up 2 bases and J gave up 5 bases, with 16 bases separating them. Germline-derived CDR1 and CDR2 are LNHDA and SQIVND (reference sequence). In nucleotides, the CDR3 is TGTGCCAGTAGTATAACGGCCCGGGTCAGTTATCAGCCCCAGCATTTT. Protein sequence: CASSITARVSYQPQHF. The full variable domain, with the rest looked up from reference TRBV19 and TRBJ1-5, is DGGITQSPKYLFRKEGQNVTLSCEQNLNHDAMYWYRQDPGQGLRLIYYSQIVNDFQKGDIAEGYSVSREKKESFPLTVTSAQKNPTAFYLCASSITARVSYQPQHFGDGTRLSIL.

The chain is built from TRBV11-3 and TRBJ2-1; no definite D call. This CDR3 has 13 amino acids. V was pared by 0 bases and J by 6 bases, with 6 bases between. Germline V CDR1 and CDR2: SGHNT, YENEEA. The CDR3 is CASSLDFFNEQFF. CDR3 nucleotides: TGTGCCAGCAGCTTAGATTTCTTCAATGAGCAGTTCTTC.

V usage is TRBV5-4 and J usage is TRBJ1-2; D gene uncertain. The CDR3 consists of 15 residues. Germline V gene data show CDR1 as SGHNT and CDR2 as YYREEE (reference sequence). V lost 6 bases and J 8 bases, leaving 23 bases between the germline ends. DNA for the CDR3: TGTGCCAGCACCTGGACCGACCGCGCTAAGGGCGGCTACACCTTC. This gives the protein CASTWTDRAKGGYTF.

This chain links TRBV6-1 with TRBJ1-1; D may be TRBD1 (5 bases). V lost 7 bases to trimming and J lost 1 base, with 13 bases between them. The length of the CDR3 is 14 residues. Germline V gives CDR1 MNHNS, CDR2 SASEGT. The CDR3 region is CASTYRGGNTEAFF. The CDR3 DNA follows: TGTGCCAGCACCTATAGGGGAGGGAACACTGAAGCTTTCTTT.

CDR3 sequence (DNA): TGTGCCAGCAGGAGGACTATAGCGGGGGGGCCCGGTGAGCAGTTCTTC. Protein sequence: CASRRTIAGGPGEQFF. V and J are TRBV2 and TRBJ2-1; TRBD2 matches at 11 bases. Unmatched junction bases numbered 13, after V lost 6 bases and J lost 9 bases. This CDR3 comprises 16 residues. In germline, CDR1 is SNHLY, CDR2 FYNNEI.

V gene TRBV3-1 (or the pseudogene TRBV3-2) combines with J gene TRBJ2-7, with D unclear. The CDR3 has 14 amino acids. Germline lookup yields CDR1 LGHDT and CDR2 YNNKEL (reference sequence). The ends were cut back, 0 bases at V and 0 bases at J, with 6 bases in the middle. CDR3 DNA: TGTGCCAGCAGCCAAGATGGCGCCTCCTACGAGCAGTACTTC. Protein product: CASSQDGASYEQYF.

This chain uses TRBV5-1 with TRBJ2-7, with 7 bases matching TRBD1. The J segment lost 3 bases and the V segment lost 4 bases, leaving 4 bases of the junction unmatched. The CDR3 totals 13 residues. Germline V CDR1 and CDR2: SGHRS, YFSETQ. This CDR3 is CASSPQGDYEQYF. The CDR3, as DNA: TGCGCCAGCAGCCCTCAGGGGGACTACGAGCAGTACTTC.

This chain uses TRBV2 with TRBJ1-2; D call uncertain. There are 14 residues in the CDR3. With 11 bases removed from V and 7 bases from J, the gap between germline ends came to 23 bases. CDR1 and CDR2 (germline): SNHLY, FYNNEI. The CDR3 DNA sequence: TGTGCCGCCGTCTTAACTCGAGGGCAGTTTGGCTACACCTTC. It codes for CAAVLTRGQFGYTF.

The rearrangement uses TRBV5-6 and TRBJ2-3, with D possibly being TRBD1 or TRBD2 (5 bases each). The CDR3 sequence is 16 residues long. V was pared by 4 bases and J by 1 base, with 16 bases between. CDR1 SGHDT and CDR2 YYEEEE come from the germline V gene. CDR3 sequence: CASSGDGTFGTDTQYF. The CDR3 DNA reads TGTGCCAGCAGCGGGGACGGTACTTTTGGCACAGATACGCAGTATTTT.

This chain links TRBV9 with TRBJ2-3; 11 positions match TRBD2. Trimming cost V 0 bases and J 3 bases; bases outside gene matches: 15. The CDR3 is made up of 20 amino acids. From germline, CDR1 is SGDLS and CDR2 YYNGEE. The DNA of the CDR3 is TGTGCCAGCAGCGTAGAAGTAACTAGCGGGGGTCTGGGGATGACAGATACGCAGTATTTT. Its translation is CASSVEVTSGGLGMTDTQYF.

The V gene is TRBV30, the J gene TRBJ1-2, with D perhaps matching TRBD1 (5 bases). This CDR3 is built from 12 residues. Germline V gene data show CDR1 as GTSNPN and CDR2 as SVGIG (reference sequence). V was shortened by 6 bases and J by 6 bases, with 14 bases between the two germline ends. The CDR3 nucleotides read TGTGCCTGCCAGGCGGGGGACCATGGCTACACCTTC. This codes for CACQAGDHGYTF.